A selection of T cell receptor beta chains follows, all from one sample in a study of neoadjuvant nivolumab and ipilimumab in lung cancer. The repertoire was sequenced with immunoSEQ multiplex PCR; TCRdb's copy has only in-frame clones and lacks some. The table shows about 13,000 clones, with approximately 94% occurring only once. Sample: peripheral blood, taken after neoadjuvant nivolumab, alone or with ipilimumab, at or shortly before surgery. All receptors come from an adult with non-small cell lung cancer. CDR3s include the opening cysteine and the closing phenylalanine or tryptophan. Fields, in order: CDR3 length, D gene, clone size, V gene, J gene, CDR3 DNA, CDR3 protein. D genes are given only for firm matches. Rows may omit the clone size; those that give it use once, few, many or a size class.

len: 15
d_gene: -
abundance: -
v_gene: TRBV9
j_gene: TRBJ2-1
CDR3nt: TGTGCCAGCAGCGTAGAACCAGGGGCCTACAATGAGCAGTTCTTC
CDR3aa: CASSVEPGAYNEQFF

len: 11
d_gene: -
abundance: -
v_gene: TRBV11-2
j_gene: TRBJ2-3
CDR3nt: TGTGCCAGCAGCGCCGTTGATACGCAGTATTTT
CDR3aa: CASSAVDTQYF

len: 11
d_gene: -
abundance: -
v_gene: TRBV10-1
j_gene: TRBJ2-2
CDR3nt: TGCGCCAGCAGGGGAACCGGGGAGCTGTTTTTT
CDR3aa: CASRGTGELFF

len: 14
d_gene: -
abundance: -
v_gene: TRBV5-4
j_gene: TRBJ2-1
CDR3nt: TGTGCCAGCAGCTTGGGCTCCAGCTACAATGAGCAGTTCTTC
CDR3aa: CASSLGSSYNEQFF

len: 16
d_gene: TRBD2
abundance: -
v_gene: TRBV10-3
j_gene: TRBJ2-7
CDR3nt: TGTGCCATCACTGAAAGCGGCGGGCGGGGGGCCTACGAGCAGTACTTC
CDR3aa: CAITESGGRGAYEQYF

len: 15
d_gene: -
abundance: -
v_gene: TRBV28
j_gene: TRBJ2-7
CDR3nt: TGTGCCAGCTACGGGCAGGGAAAGGAACGCTACGAGCAGTACTTC
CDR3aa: CASYGQGKERYEQYF

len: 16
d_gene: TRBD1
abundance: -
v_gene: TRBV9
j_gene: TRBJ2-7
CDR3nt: TGTGCCAGCAGCGGGTACCGGGACAGCAAATCCTACGAGCAGTACTTC
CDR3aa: CASSGYRDSKSYEQYF

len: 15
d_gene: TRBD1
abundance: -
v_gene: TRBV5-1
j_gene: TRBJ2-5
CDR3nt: TGCGCCAGCAGCTTGGGCGGGACAGGAGGAGAGACCCAGTACTTC
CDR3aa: CASSLGGTGGETQYF

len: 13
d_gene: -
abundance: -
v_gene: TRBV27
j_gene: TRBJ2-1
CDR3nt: TGTGCCGTTTCTAGCGATTCCTACAATGAGCAGTTCTTC
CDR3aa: CAVSSDSYNEQFF

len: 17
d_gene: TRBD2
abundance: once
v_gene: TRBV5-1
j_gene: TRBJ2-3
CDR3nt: TGCGCCAGCAGCTTGGAAACGGCGGGAGGAGGGGCAGATACGCAGTATTTT
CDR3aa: CASSLETAGGGADTQYF

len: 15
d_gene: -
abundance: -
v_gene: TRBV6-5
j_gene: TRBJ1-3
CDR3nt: TGTGCCAGCAGAGCGGACGGTGTCTCTGGAAACACCATATATTTT
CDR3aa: CASRADGVSGNTIYF

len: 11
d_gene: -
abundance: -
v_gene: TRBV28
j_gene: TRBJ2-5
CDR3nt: TGTGCCAGCAGTCCCGGTGAGACCCAGTACTTC
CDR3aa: CASSPGETQYF

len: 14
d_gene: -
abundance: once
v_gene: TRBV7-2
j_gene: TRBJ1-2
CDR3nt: TGTGCCAGCAGCTTGCTCCAGGGTGGCTATGGCTACACCTTC
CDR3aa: CASSLLQGGYGYTF

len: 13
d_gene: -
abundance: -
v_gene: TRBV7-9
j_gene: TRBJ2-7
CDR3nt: TGTGCCAGCAGCTTTTTGTCTTACTACGAGCAGTACTTC
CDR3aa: CASSFLSYYEQYF

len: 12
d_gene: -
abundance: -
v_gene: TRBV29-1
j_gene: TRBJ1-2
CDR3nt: TGCAGCGTTGAAGACAGGTACAATGGCTACACCTTC
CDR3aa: CSVEDRYNGYTF

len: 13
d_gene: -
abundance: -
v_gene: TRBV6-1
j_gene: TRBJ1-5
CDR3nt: TGTGCCAGCAGTGCCAGGGCGGATCAGCCCCAGCATTTT
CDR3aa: CASSARADQPQHF

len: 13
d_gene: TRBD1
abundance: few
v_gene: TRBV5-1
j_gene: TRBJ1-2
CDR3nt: TGCGCCAGCAGTCGGGACAGTCCCTCTGGCTACACCTTC
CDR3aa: CASSRDSPSGYTF

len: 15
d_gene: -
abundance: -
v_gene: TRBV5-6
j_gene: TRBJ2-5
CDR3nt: TGTGCCAGCAGCTTGGGAGCGGACCCGGTCGAGACCCAGTACTTC
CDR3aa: CASSLGADPVETQYF

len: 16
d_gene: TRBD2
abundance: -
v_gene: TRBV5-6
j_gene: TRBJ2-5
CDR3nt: TGTGCCAGCAGCCTAAGACTAGCGGACGCCCAAGAGACCCAGTACTTC
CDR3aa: CASSLRLADAQETQYF

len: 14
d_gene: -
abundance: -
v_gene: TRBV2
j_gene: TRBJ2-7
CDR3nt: TGTGCCAGCAGAGGTGCGGGTCCTACCTACGAGCAGTACTTC
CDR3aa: CASRGAGPTYEQYF

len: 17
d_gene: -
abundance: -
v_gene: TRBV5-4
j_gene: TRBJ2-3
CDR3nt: TGTGCCAGCAGCTTGAAAGTTTGGGGAACTAGCACAGATACGCAGTATTTT
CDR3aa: CASSLKVWGTSTDTQYF

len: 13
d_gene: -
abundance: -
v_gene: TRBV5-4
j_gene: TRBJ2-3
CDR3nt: TGTGCCAGCAGCTTGCGCAGGGAAGATACGCAGTATTTT
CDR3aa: CASSLRREDTQYF

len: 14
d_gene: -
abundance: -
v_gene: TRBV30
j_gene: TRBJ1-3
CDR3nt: TGTGCCTGGAGTGTAGGGACCTCTGGAAACACCATATATTTT
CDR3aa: CAWSVGTSGNTIYF

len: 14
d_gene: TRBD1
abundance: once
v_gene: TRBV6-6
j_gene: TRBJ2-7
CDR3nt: TGTGCCAGCAGTTCCTGGACAGGGTCCTACGAGCAGTACTTC
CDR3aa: CASSSWTGSYEQYF

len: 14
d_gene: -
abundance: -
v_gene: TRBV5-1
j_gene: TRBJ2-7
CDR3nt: TGCGCCAGCAGCTTGGCGCCCGGAGGGGGCGAGCAGTACTTC
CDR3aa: CASSLAPGGGEQYF

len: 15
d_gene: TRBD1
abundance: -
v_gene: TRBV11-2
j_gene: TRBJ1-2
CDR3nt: TGTGCCAGCAGCACGCGGACAGGGGGCGGGTATGGCTACACCTTC
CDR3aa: CASSTRTGGGYGYTF

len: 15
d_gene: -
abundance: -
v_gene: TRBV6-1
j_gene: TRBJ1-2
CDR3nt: TGTGCCAGCAGTGAAGCGCGAGAGGGGAACTATGGCTACACCTTC
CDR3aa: CASSEAREGNYGYTF

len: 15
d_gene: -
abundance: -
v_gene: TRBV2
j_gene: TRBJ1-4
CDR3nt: TGTGCCAGCAGTGAAGGGGGGCTCACTAATGAAAAACTGTTTTTT
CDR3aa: CASSEGGLTNEKLFF

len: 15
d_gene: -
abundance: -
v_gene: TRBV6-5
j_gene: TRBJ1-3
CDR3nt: TGTGCCAGCAGCCCCCGGCTAGCCTCTGGAAACACCATATATTTT
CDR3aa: CASSPRLASGNTIYF

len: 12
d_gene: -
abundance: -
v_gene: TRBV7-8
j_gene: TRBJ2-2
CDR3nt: TGTGCCAGCAGCTTAGTAAGGGGGGAGCTGTTTTTT
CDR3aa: CASSLVRGELFF

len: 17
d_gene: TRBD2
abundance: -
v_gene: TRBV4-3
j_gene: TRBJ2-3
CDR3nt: TGCGCCAGCAGCCAAGGGACGGGACTAGCGGGAGTAGATACGCAGTATTTT
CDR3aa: CASSQGTGLAGVDTQYF

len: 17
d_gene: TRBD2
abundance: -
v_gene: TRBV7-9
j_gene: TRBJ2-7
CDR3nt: TGTGCCAGCAGCTCGGGGGGACTAGCGGGGTACCCCTACGAGCAGTACTTC
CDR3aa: CASSSGGLAGYPYEQYF

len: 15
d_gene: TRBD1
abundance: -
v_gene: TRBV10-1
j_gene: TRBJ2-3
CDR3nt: TGCGCCAGCAGTGAGGGAACAGGGGCCACAGATACGCAGTATTTT
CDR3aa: CASSEGTGATDTQYF

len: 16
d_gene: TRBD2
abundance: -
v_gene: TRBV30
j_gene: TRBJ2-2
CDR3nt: TGTGCCTGGAGCTTCGGGACTAGCGGGAGTATCGGGGAGCTGTTTTTT
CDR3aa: CAWSFGTSGSIGELFF

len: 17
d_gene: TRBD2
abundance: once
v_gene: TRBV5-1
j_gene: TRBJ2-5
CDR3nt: TGCGCCAGCAGCATCCAGCCTAGCGGGAGGGATGGAGAGACCCAGTACTTC
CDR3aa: CASSIQPSGRDGETQYF

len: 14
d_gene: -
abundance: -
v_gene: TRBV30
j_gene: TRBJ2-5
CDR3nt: TGTGCCTGGAGTCCACTAGACAGGAAAGAGACCCAGTACTTC
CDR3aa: CAWSPLDRKETQYF

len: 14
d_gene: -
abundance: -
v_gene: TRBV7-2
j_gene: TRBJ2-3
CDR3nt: TGTGCCAGCAGCTTCCGAACTAGCACAGATACGCAGTATTTT
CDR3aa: CASSFRTSTDTQYF

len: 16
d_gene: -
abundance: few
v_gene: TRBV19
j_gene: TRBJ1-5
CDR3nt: TGTGCCAGTAGTATGCCCAGAGAGGGGGGCAATCAGCCCCAGCATTTT
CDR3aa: CASSMPREGGNQPQHF

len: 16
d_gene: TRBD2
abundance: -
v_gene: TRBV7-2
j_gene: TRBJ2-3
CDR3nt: TGTGCCAGCAGCGCCCGACTAGCGGGAGGAGGGGATACGCAGTATTTT
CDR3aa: CASSARLAGGGDTQYF

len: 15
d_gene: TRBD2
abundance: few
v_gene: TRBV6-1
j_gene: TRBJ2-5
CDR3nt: TGTGCCAGCAGTGATTTAGCGGGTACAGTAGAGACCCAGTACTTC
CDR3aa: CASSDLAGTVETQYF

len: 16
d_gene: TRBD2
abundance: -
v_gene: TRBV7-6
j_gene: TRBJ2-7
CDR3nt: TGTGCCAGCAGCTTAGATCCGGGACGGGGGGTCTACGAGCAGTACTTC
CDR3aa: CASSLDPGRGVYEQYF

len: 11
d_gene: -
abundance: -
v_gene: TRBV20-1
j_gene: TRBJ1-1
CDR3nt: TGCAGTGCTCGGATGAACACTGAAGCTTTCTTT
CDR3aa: CSARMNTEAFF

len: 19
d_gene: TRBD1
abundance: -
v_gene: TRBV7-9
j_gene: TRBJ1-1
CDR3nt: TGTGCCAGCAGCGCATCGGGACAGAGATCTTACACGCCGACACCGAAAACGCAGTTT
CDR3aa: CASSASGQRSYTPTPKTQF

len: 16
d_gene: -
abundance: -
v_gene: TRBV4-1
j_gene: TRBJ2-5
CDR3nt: TGCGCCAGCAGCCAAGTGGGCTTAAGAGGGCTTGATACCCAGTACTTC
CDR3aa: CASSQVGLRGLDTQYF

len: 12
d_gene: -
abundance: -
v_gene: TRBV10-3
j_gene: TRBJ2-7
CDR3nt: TGTGCCATCGGAGTGCTAGCCCATCAGCAGTACTTC
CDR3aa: CAIGVLAHQQYF

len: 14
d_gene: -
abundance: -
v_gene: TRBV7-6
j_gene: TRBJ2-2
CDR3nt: TGTGCCAGCAGCTTGATTCCGAACACCGGGGAGCTGTTTTTT
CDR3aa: CASSLIPNTGELFF

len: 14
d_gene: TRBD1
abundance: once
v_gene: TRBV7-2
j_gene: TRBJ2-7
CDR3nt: TGTGCCAGCAGCCTACAGGGGGCAGGACGGGAGCAGTACTTC
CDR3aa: CASSLQGAGREQYF

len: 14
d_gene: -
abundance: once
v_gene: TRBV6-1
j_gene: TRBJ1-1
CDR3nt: TGTGCCAGCAGCCGTGGGGTCAAGGACACTGAAGCTTTCTTT
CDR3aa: CASSRGVKDTEAFF

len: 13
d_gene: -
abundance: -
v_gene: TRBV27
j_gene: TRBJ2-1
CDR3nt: TGTGCCAGCAGGAAGGGCTTAGGGAATGAGCAGTTCTTC
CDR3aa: CASRKGLGNEQFF

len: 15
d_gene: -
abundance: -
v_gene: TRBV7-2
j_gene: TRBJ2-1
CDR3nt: TGTGCCAGCAGCCCAGGTAGGGAGCTCTACAATGAGCAGTTCTTC
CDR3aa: CASSPGRELYNEQFF

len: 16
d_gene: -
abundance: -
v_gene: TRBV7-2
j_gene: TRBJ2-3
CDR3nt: TGTGCCAGCAGCTTAGCGGCGGGTTTAGCGTCAGATACGCAGTATTTT
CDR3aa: CASSLAAGLASDTQYF

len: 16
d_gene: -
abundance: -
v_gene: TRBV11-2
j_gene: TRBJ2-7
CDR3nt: TGTGCCAGCAGCTTAGGGTACAGGGTAGCAGCCTACGAGCAGTACTTC
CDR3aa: CASSLGYRVAAYEQYF

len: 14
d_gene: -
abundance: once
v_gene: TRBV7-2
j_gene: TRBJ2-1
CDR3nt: TGTGCCAGCAGCCCCACACGGGTTTACAATGAGCAGTTCTTC
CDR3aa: CASSPTRVYNEQFF

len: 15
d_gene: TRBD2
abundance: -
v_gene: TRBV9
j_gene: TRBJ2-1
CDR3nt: TGTGCCAGCAGCCTCCTAGCGGAACTGTACAATGAGCAGTTCTTC
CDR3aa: CASSLLAELYNEQFF

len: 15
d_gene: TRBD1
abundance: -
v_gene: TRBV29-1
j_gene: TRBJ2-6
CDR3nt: TGCAGCGCCCGGCCACAGGGGACTGGGGCCAACGTCCTGACTTTC
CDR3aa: CSARPQGTGANVLTF